This T cell receptor beta chain was recovered during a study of T-cell memory formation after mild COVID-19. This CDR3 has 13 residues. V lost 0 bases and J 3 bases, leaving 6 bases between the germline ends. The germline gives CDR1 GTSNPN, CDR2 SVGIG (reference sequence). TCRdb processed the 5' RACE reads anew with MiXCR; each CDR3 protein has one entry. Of about 340,000 distinct CDR3 sequences in the sample, approximately 15% were seen once. Only a few counts were recorded for this clonotype. The antigen is not known. Study-wide results and caveats: Day 15 to 85 contracting clones showed balanced CD4/CD8; day 15 to 37 expanders favored CD4+.

The sequence was collected from a man in his late teens or twenties who had mild COVID-19 (a few samples of this study predate the infection). Cell type and time point are not known. This sequence joins TRBV30 and TRBJ1-5, with D unclear. The sequencing input was PBMCs or a T cell subset sorted from them (not recorded which). The DNA of the CDR3 is TGTGCCTGGAGTGTGAGGTACAATCAGCCCCAGCATTTT. Amino acids: CAWSVRYNQPQHF.